The clone carrying this TCR beta chain was seen at least ten times. Its antigen is still unknown. CDR3 length: 16 residues. The germline V gene encodes CDR1 KGHSH and CDR2 LQKENI. The germline V and J ends were trimmed by 1 base and 4 bases, with 16 bases remaining between them. The data originate from a study of T cells in Graves' hyperthyroidism and ophthalmopathy. Study-level information: Peripheral blood collection took place at initial diagnosis, before any treatment. Study-wide points: Blood shared most expanded thyroid clonotypes above 0.001.

The CDR3 regions of TCR beta were amplified from RNA transcripts. When the TCR CDR3 underwent first-round RT-PCR, the HTBI primer set was used. TCRdb itself ran the multiplex PCR reads through MiXCR, one entry per CDR3 protein. The table has over 350,000 distinct CDR3 sequences, about an eighth seen once. Inclusion characteristics of ophthalmopathy patients comprised a Clinical Activity Score of at least 3, a NOSPECS grade of at least 4, and duration under 3 months. Exclusion of patients followed from uncontrolled infection, other autoimmune disease, pregnancy or lactation. The sequence was obtained from a man in his fifties or sixties with Graves' ophthalmopathy. The chain recombines TRBV18 with TRBJ1-1; D might be TRBD1 (6 bases). The sample comprised blood. The CDR3, as DNA: TGTGCCAGCTCACCACGGTTAGGGACATCAGGCACTGAAGCTTTCTTT. It is translated as CASSPRLGTSGTEAFF.